Here is one TCR beta chain with its context. This clonotype was seen at least ten times. Its antigen is currently not known. No much larger clonotype is one base removed from it; base qualities were not supplied. The TCR beta CDR3 regions were amplified from RNA transcripts. The first round of RT-PCR for the TCR CDR3 was performed with the HTBI primer set and the Qiagen OneStep RT-PCR kit. The libraries were constructed in a second round of multiplex PCR and then size-selected and purified. Libraries were sequenced paired-end with 100 bp reads on an Illumina HiSeq2000. The authors processed their data as follows. SOAPnuke was used to process the raw data, with reads discarded if the reads contained adapters or uncalled bases, had a mean Phred below 15, or lacked an exact constant-primer or identifier match. High-quality paired reads were merged with COPE v1.2.5, and unique nucleotide sequences were defined as clonotypes. MiTCR v1.1 was used to align the clonotypes against IMGT TRBV, TRBD and TRBJ reference segments. Only V-J combinations with frequency above 0.0001, covering 98% to 99.2% of repertoires, were analysed. A TCS score was defined as the ratio of F50 (clonal expansion) to E x V (chaos), with BLOSUM62-based TCRdist applied between CDR3 peptides within each V-J. Welch's t-statistics and random forest reduced around 510 V-J features to 13, which were used in a naive Bayes classifier (R e1071). The raw public reads went through TCRdb reprocessing: fastp at Q25, MiXCR clone calling, in-frame beta chains kept. Here each entry gathers all rows of one CDR3 protein and keeps the most common genes and DNA. In this record, the V and J calls reflect TCRdb's handling and not the investigators' own analysis. Present in this sample are around 250,000 distinct CDR3 sequences, more than 12% of which were seen just once. In total, the top ten clones hold 13% of the sample.

This record belongs to a study of T cells in Graves' hyperthyroidism and ophthalmopathy (dated by TCRdb to between 2017 and 2020). Turning to the overall study: Peripheral blood samples were taken at the time of initial diagnosis, prior to any treatment. The 100 discovery patients were randomly split 7:3 into training and test sets. The paper reports TCR Vbeta CDR3 sequencing of approximately 140 peripheral blood samples: around 45 ophthalmopathy, under 80 hyperthyroidism and approximately 17 progressor patients. In about 6 Graves' hyperthyroidism patients, the study also compared T-cell repertoires from thyroid tissue with T-cell repertoires from blood. After blood sampling, hyperthyroidism patients were treated with methimazole at a starting dose of 30 mg daily, and ophthalmopathy patients were treated with high-dose intravenous methylprednisolone. Whether ophthalmopathy could be predicted prospectively was tested in an independent validation cohort made up of some 20 hyperthyroidism patients plus 17 patients who later progressed to ophthalmopathy. A discovery cohort of roughly 100 patients, approximately 45 with Graves' ophthalmopathy and roughly 59 with stable Graves' hyperthyroidism, was used to find distinguishing TCR V-J signatures.

The paper as a whole reports these results and caveats: Ophthalmopathy was separated from stable hyperthyroidism by a 13 V-J signature model, with 85% to 90% sensitivity and approximately 84% specificity obtained in cross-validation and 80%/75% obtained in testing. Most expanded thyroid clonotypes (frequency above 0.001) were also detected in blood, suggesting blood repertoires may reflect thyroid immune responses. During validation, the model predicted progression to ophthalmopathy a median of roughly 7.1 months ahead of onset, with 70.59% sensitivity and 72.22% specificity. No statistical method was used to fix the sample size in advance, and group allocation was not hidden from the investigators.

Based on the germline V gene (reference sequence), the CDR1 and CDR2 sequences are LNHNV and YYDKDF. Cut back by 0 bases and 0 bases, the V and J ends lie 5 bases apart. The CDR3 starts with the cysteine, ends with the phenylalanine, and has 14 residues. The retained sequence is limited to the CDR3, 42 bases, with the frame set at the first base. The hyperthyroidism patients were between 18 and 65 years old and newly diagnosed, with a disease duration of less than 2 months. Any patient with an uncontrolled infection, another autoimmune disease, pregnancy or lactation was excluded. Diagnoses relied on clinical symptoms, serum thyroxine and TRAb, thyroid ultrasound and orbital computed tomography. For progressor patients, blood was drawn at the first diagnosis of hyperthyroidism, before any ophthalmopathy symptoms had appeared. PBMCs were isolated from approximately 10 ml of fresh peripheral blood by Ficoll-Paque density gradient centrifugation. Progressor patients were initially diagnosed with Graves' hyperthyroidism and developed ophthalmopathy during follow-up. Total RNA was extracted using Trizol reagent, and RNA quality was assessed on an Agilent 2100 Bioanalyzer.

Recombination connected TRBV15 to TRBJ1-1; the D segment cannot be called with confidence. Sequencing input: blood. The clonotype comes from a woman between 40 and 55 years old with Graves' hyperthyroidism that later progressed to Graves' ophthalmopathy. The DNA sequence is TGTGCCACCAGCAGAGATCCGGTGAACACTGAAGCTTTCTTT. Translated, this is CATSRDPVNTEAFF.